The 20 T cell receptor beta chains in this list originate from one sample, sequenced in a study of shared clonotypes between healthy human individuals. The table came from immunoSEQ multiplex PCR; TCRdb's copy has only in-frame clones and leaves some out. The table lists about 2.3 million clones, about 92% of them singletons, with 0.3% to 0.4% in the top ten. Specimen: naive CD4+ T cells from PBMCs. Subset: CD45RA+ positively selected. The receptor set was obtained from a man between 18 and 29 years old in good health. Some clones in this sample may be carry-over from other donors' samples.

The rearrangement links TRBV7-2 to TRBJ1-4, with a possible D match to TRBD1 (6 bases). CDR3 length: 13 residues. The germline V gene has CDR1 SGHTA and CDR2 FQGNSA. Deletions cut 2 bases from V and 15 bases from J, with 16 bases between. CDR3 sequence (DNA): TGTGCCAGCAGCTTAAACAGGGATGGACAATTGTTTTTT. As protein: CASSLNRDGQLFF.

This rearrangement joins TRBV6-1 to TRBJ1-5; TRBD1 aligns across 7 bases. Germline CDR1 is MNHNS and CDR2 is SASEGT. With 11 bases clipped from V and 1 base from J, the junction kept 5 bases outside the gene matches. The CDR3 loop spans 13 amino acids. For the CDR3, the DNA is TGTGCCGGGCAGACAGGGAGCAATCAGCCCCAGCATTTT. It is translated as CAGQTGSNQPQHF.

The chain combines TRBV28 with TRBJ1-5; D call uncertain. Trimming removed 5 bases at V and 5 bases at J, with 13 bases between. Germline CDR1 is MDHEN and CDR2 is SYDVKM. The CDR3 runs 14 residues. The CDR3 loop is CASSPSFVYQPQHF. The DNA of the CDR3 is TGTGCCAGCAGTCCTTCCTTCGTTTATCAGCCCCAGCATTTT. Complete variable domain (other parts from reference TRBV28 and TRBJ1-5): DVKVTQSSRYLVKRTGEKVFLECVQDMDHENMFWYRQDPGLGLRLIYFSYDVKMKEKGDIPEGYSVSREKKERFSLILESASTNQTSMYLCASSPSFVYQPQHFGDGTRLSIL.

The genes are TRBV29-1 and TRBJ2-2; D is possibly TRBD2 (6 bases). V shed 5 bases and J shed 8 bases, with 15 bases lying between them. This CDR3 region has 13 residues. Germline loops: CDR1 SQVTM, CDR2 ANQGSEA. The CDR3 loop is CSVSRGEAGELFF. In DNA form, the CDR3 reads TGCAGCGTTTCTAGAGGGGAGGCAGGGGAGCTGTTTTTT.

CDR3 sequence reads: CASSEDARRETQYF. CDR3 coding DNA: TGTGCCAGCAGTGAAGATGCCAGGCGGGAGACCCAGTACTTC. This chain links TRBV6-1 with TRBJ2-5; no definite D call. Per the germline V gene, CDR1 is MNHNS and CDR2 is SASEGT. The CDR3 is 14 amino acids. V lost 1 base to trimming and J lost 5 bases, with 11 bases between them.

The V and J genes are TRBV7-3 and TRBJ2-3; D could derive from TRBD1 or TRBD2 (5 bases each). Germline assignment: CDR1 SGHTA and CDR2 FQGTGA. The V end lost 3 bases, the J end lost 4 bases, and 17 bases lay between the germline ends. The CDR3 covers 16 residues. CDR3 loop: CASSFGVLLGADTQYF. Here the CDR3 DNA reads TGTGCCAGCAGCTTCGGGGTGCTACTGGGGGCAGATACGCAGTATTTT.

V and J are TRBV9 and TRBJ2-5; TRBD1 agrees at 7 bases. CDR3 length: 15 amino acids. Germline CDR1 reads SGDLS; CDR2 reads YYNGEE. J gave up 2 bases and V 0 bases, and 4 bases lay outside the gene matches. CDR3 protein: CASSVDRGRQETQYF. The CDR3 coding sequence is TGTGCCAGCAGCGTAGACAGGGGTCGGCAAGAGACCCAGTACTTC.

This chain connects TRBV2 to TRBJ1-1; D may be TRBD1 (5 bases). The germline V gene has CDR1 SNHLY and CDR2 FYNNEI. The CDR3 extends over 11 amino acids. Trimming shortened V by 4 bases and J by 10 bases, and 10 bases separated the two germline ends. This CDR3 reads CASSGDRRAFF. In DNA form, the CDR3 reads TGTGCCAGCAGTGGAGACAGAAGAGCTTTCTTT.

The sample holds one count of this clone. The genes are TRBV5-4 and TRBJ2-2; D might be TRBD1 (8 bases). CDR3 length equals 15 residues. Germline V gene lookup returns CDR1 SGHNT and CDR2 YYREEE (reference sequence). Trimming took 9 bases from V and 6 from J, leaving 21 bases between them. The CDR3 region is CATYRGGLTAGELFF. The CDR3, as DNA: TGTGCCACATACAGGGGGGGACTCACGGCCGGGGAGCTGTTTTTT.

CDR3: CASSWGETQYF. As DNA, the CDR3 is TGTGCCAGCAGCTGGGGTGAGACCCAGTACTTC. The V gene is TRBV7-2, the J gene TRBJ2-5; D not certain. V was clipped by 4 bases and J by 5 bases, with 5 bases between them. The germline gives CDR1 SGHTA, CDR2 FQGNSA. The CDR3 is 11 residues long.

The chain has TRBV7-2 and TRBJ1-1, with a possible D match to TRBD1 (5 bases). Germline V gene lookup returns CDR1 SGHTA and CDR2 FQGNSA. Trimming left V 2 bases short and J 11 bases short, with 27 bases between. CDR3 length equals 17 residues. This CDR3 reads CASSLSGGGARPWGAFF. DNA of the CDR3: TGTGCCAGCAGCTTATCAGGAGGAGGGGCACGCCCTTGGGGGGCTTTCTTT.

The chain carries TRBV28 and TRBJ2-2, with D hard to call. This CDR3 spans 13 amino acids. Trimming cost V 7 bases and J 1 base, with 7 bases left between them. Germline assignment: CDR1 MDHEN and CDR2 SYDVKM. The CDR3 DNA sequence: TGTGCCAGCAATACTCAGAACACCGGGGAGCTGTTTTTT. Its translation is CASNTQNTGELFF.

Concerning this clone: Other nucleotide sequences in the sample specify the same CDR3. The chain recombines TRBV11-2 with TRBJ2-1, with TRBD2 matching 11 bases. The CDR3 spans 15 residues. V shed 1 base and J 4 bases; nucleotides not matched to a gene: 0. Germline CDR1 and CDR2: SGHAT and FQNNGV. The CDR3 protein is CASSLVAGGYNEQFF. Here the CDR3 DNA reads TGTGCCAGCAGCTTAGTAGCGGGAGGGTACAATGAGCAGTTCTTC.

As concerns this clone: At one end the junction does not follow the germline gene, possibly because of a read error. The rearrangement uses TRBV28 and TRBJ2-7, with D possibly being TRBD1 or TRBD2 (5 bases each). Germline CDR1 is MDHEN and CDR2 is SYDVKM. This CDR3 has 12 amino acids. CDR3: CASSPPGPPRDF. The CDR3 region has the DNA TGTGCCAGCAGCCCCCCGGGGCCACCGAGGGACTTC.

The chain has TRBV28 and TRBJ2-7, with D tentatively TRBD2 (5 bases). CDR1 MDHEN and CDR2 SYDVKM come from the germline V gene. This CDR3 has 15 amino acids. Trimming took 7 bases from V and 3 from J, leaving 19 bases between them. The chain's CDR3 is CASTGEGRPFYEQYF. The CDR3 nucleotides read TGTGCCAGCACCGGGGAAGGGCGGCCGTTCTACGAGCAGTACTTC.

This rearrangement joins TRBV28 to TRBJ2-3; perhaps TRBD1 as D (6 bases). The germline V gene encodes CDR1 MDHEN and CDR2 SYDVKM. The CDR3 length is 15 residues. V was shortened by 5 bases and J by 0 bases, with 12 bases between the two germline ends. CDR3 amino acids: CASSPGQTSTDTQYF. The CDR3 DNA is TGTGCCAGCAGTCCCGGACAGACCAGCACAGATACGCAGTATTTT.

V usage is TRBV28 and J usage is TRBJ2-5, with D unresolved. The length of the CDR3 is 13 residues. V was shortened by 2 bases and J by 4 bases, with 8 bases between the two germline ends. Looked up from germline, CDR1 is MDHEN and CDR2 is SYDVKM. CDR3 amino acids: CASSLRALETQYF. CDR3 in DNA: TGTGCCAGCAGTTTAAGGGCCTTAGAGACCCAGTACTTC.

This chain uses TRBV4-1 with TRBJ2-5; tentatively, D is TRBD2 (5 bases). The CDR3 extends over 15 amino acids. Trimming cost V 4 bases and J 4 bases, with 16 bases left between them. Germline V CDR1 and CDR2: MGHRA, YSYEKL. The CDR3: CASSRLPGGPETQYF. The CDR3 DNA reads as TGCGCCAGCAGCCGCCTCCCCGGAGGACCAGAGACCCAGTACTTC.

This clone was seen a single time. Other DNA sequences in the same sample also yield this CDR3. The chain employs TRBV5-6 and TRBJ2-3; D not certain. The V and J ends lost 0 bases and 3 bases respectively, with 8 bases between them. The CDR3 loop spans 14 amino acids. From germline, CDR1 is SGHDT and CDR2 YYEEEE. CDR3 nucleotides: TGTGCCAGCAGCTTGGTAGGCAGGACAGATACGCAGTATTTT. Translated: CASSLVGRTDTQYF.

The V and J genes are TRBV2 and TRBJ1-1; maybe TRBD1 (6 bases). Germline V gene data show CDR1 as SNHLY and CDR2 as FYNNEI. Trimming removed 6 bases at V and 3 bases at J, with 14 bases between. The CDR3 covers 14 residues. The CDR3 loop is CASSLRGADTEAFF. For the CDR3, the DNA is TGTGCCAGCAGCCTAAGGGGGGCGGACACTGAAGCTTTCTTT.